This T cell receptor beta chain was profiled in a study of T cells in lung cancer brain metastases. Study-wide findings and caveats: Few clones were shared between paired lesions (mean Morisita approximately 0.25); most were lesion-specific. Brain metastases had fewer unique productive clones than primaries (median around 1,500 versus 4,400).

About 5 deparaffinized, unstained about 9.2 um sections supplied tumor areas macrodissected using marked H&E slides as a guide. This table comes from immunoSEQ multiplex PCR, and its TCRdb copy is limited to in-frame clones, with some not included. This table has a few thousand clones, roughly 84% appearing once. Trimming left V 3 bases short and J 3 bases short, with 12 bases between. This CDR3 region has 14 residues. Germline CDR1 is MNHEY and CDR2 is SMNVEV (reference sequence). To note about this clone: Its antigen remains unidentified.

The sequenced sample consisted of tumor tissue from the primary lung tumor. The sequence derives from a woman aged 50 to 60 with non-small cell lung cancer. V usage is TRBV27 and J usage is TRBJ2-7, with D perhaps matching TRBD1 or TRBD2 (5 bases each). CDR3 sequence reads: CASSFGTRGYEQYF. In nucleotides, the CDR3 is TGTGCCAGCAGTTTCGGGACCCGTGGCTACGAGCAGTACTTC.